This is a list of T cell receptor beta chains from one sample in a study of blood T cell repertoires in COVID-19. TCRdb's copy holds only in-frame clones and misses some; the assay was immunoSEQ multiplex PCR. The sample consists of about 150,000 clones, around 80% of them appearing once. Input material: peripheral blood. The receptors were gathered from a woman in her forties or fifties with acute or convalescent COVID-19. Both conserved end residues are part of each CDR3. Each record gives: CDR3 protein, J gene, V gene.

CASSSGTPNTEAFF | TRBJ1-1 | TRBV27
CASSPRGANQPQHF | TRBJ1-5 | TRBV6-5
CASSSNPTGNIQYF | TRBJ2-4 | TRBV11-2
CASSLGDRYTGELFF | TRBJ2-2 | TRBV18
CASSLRQGITEAFF | TRBJ1-1 | TRBV5-5
CASSPGTQPLGVTEAFF | TRBJ1-1 | TRBV5-8
CASSQTGGLGDTQYF | TRBJ2-3 | TRBV7-3
CASSEGRRRGEKLFF | TRBJ1-4 | TRBV6-1
CASSLALGMNTEAFF | TRBJ1-1 | TRBV7-2
CASSQRTGLQETQYF | TRBJ2-5 | TRBV14
CASSQHNKFTGELFF | TRBJ2-2 | TRBV3-1/TRBV3-2
CASSGGLAGGHEQFF | TRBJ2-1 | TRBV9
CASSQTGDTDTQYF | TRBJ2-3 | TRBV4-3
CASSSIQGGFDEQYF | TRBJ2-7 | TRBV28
CASSRDVQGGTEAFF | TRBJ1-1 | TRBV5-1
CASSPRGTTRTEQFF | TRBJ2-1 | TRBV7-2
CASSAFYTNSNQPQHF | TRBJ1-5 | TRBV6-1
CAWRRGSSVEQYF | TRBJ2-7 | TRBV30
CASSHRQRGATDTQYF | TRBJ2-3 | TRBV3-1/TRBV3-2
CASSAIRVTEEAFF | TRBJ1-1 | TRBV7-8
CASSLDYKSTDTQYF | TRBJ2-3 | TRBV5-4
CASTLESAGGDTQYF | TRBJ2-3 | TRBV5-1
CASSSGQGLGNEQFF | TRBJ2-1 | TRBV28
CASNTGQRGSYEQYF | TRBJ2-7 | TRBV27
CASSPRGGTQPQHF | TRBJ1-5 | TRBV19
CASREQGVKGNEQFF | TRBJ2-1 | TRBV7-2
CASSLVGGARQPQHF | TRBJ1-5 | TRBV7-2
CASSPRLSSGSHEQYF | TRBJ2-7 | TRBV27
CASSQYRETGEQYF | TRBJ2-7 | TRBV3-1/TRBV3-2
CASSSGTGMDQPQHF | TRBJ1-5 | TRBV27
CAISEGTGEAYEQFF | TRBJ2-1 | TRBV10-3
CATQGASNEKLFF | TRBJ1-4 | TRBV24-1
CASSQNRGETQYF | TRBJ2-5 | TRBV7-6
CASSLSGEKLFF | TRBJ1-4 | TRBV7-9
CASGLRDRVFSYTF | TRBJ1-2 | TRBV6-5
CASSLAQLRETQYF | TRBJ2-5 | TRBV5-6
CASSVVTSGTDTQYF | TRBJ2-3 | TRBV9
CASSEFSDRGRDSPLHF | TRBJ1-6 | TRBV25-1
CATSDLGTGGTDTQYF | TRBJ2-3 | TRBV24-1
CASSSGQDNQPQHF | TRBJ1-5 | TRBV28
CASTFSGGNSETQYF | TRBJ2-5 | TRBV5-1
CASSYSSTGTQYF | TRBJ2-3 | TRBV6-2/TRBV6-3
CASSPPGQGDTEAFF | TRBJ1-1 | TRBV13
CASSLWPTTGELFF | TRBJ2-2 | TRBV27
CASSPRGAAEAFF | TRBJ1-1 | TRBV5-6
CASSLEGANTEAFF | TRBJ1-1 | TRBV5-1
CASRMGARNEKLFF | TRBJ1-4 | TRBV6-5
CASSAIPGLAAYEQYF | TRBJ2-7 | TRBV5-4
CASSFPIGGTRSGDEQFF | TRBJ2-1 | TRBV7-9
CASSLGDGRGTLNYGYTF | TRBJ1-2 | TRBV5-1
CASSLIGPSEGYGYTF | TRBJ1-2 | TRBV7-9
CASSIGQTGELFF | TRBJ2-2 | TRBV5-1
CASSFTARGNSPLHF | TRBJ1-6 | TRBV27
CASSNGLFNEQFF | TRBJ2-1 | TRBV19
CAWSVRNQPQHF | TRBJ1-5 | TRBV30
CASSLAGQTTEAFF | TRBJ1-1 | TRBV5-1
CASSLDSQPQHF | TRBJ1-5 | TRBV6-6
CASSSLGQGDEKLFF | TRBJ1-4 | TRBV18
CASRAGFESTEAFF | TRBJ1-1 | TRBV27
CASSNHEESFYEQFF | TRBJ2-1 | TRBV7-8